What follows are 26 T cell receptor beta chains derived from one specimen sequenced in a study of regulatory T cells in long-lasting Graves disease. Time point of the sample: persistent/refractory GD, antithyroid drugs over 5 years with positive TRAb. Scientists built the TCR library using RNA that was extracted from PBMCs. Arm-PCR of CDR3 regions and iRepertoire HTBI primers were used to build TCR beta libraries. TCRdb re-analysed the multiplex PCR reads in MiXCR, keeping a single row per CDR3 protein. The sample has about 400,000 distinct CDR3 sequences; around 20% are singletons. Here the sequenced sample was peripheral blood mononuclear cells (PBMCs), taken when the disease was refractory, from a patient treated with antithyroid drugs. Source of these receptors: a female donor with Graves disease.

The rearrangement joins TRBV6-9 to TRBJ2-7; D unresolved. This CDR3 comprises 14 residues. Trimming cost V 3 bases and J 0 bases, with 9 bases left between them. Germline CDR1 MNHGY, CDR2 SVAAGI. This chain's CDR3 is CASSYEISSYEQYF. The CDR3 DNA reads as TGTGCCAGCAGTTACGAAATTAGCTCCTACGAGCAGTACTTC.

J is TRBJ1-2 and V is TRBV27; weak D call: TRBD1 (5 bases). The length of the CDR3 is 17 residues. Trimming removed 5 bases at V and 6 bases at J, with 25 bases between. Germline V CDR1 and CDR2: MNHEY, SMNVEV (reference sequence). CDR3 DNA sequence: TGTGCCAGCAGTCCCCCAGGGTTTGGGGCAATAAGGGATGGCTACACCTTC. Its protein is CASSPPGFGAIRDGYTF.

This clonotype has just a few counts. At one boundary the junction diverges from the germline segment, which might be a read error. This chain uses TRBV30 with TRBJ2-2; TRBD2 might be the D (5 bases). The CDR3 is 13 amino acids. Germline CDR1 is GTSNPN and CDR2 is SVGIG (reference sequence). CDR3 DNA: TGTGCCTGGAGGCCTGAGGGCACCGGGGAGCTGGTTTTT. Its translation is CAWRPEGTGELVF.

This clonotype was found many times. V and J are TRBV28 and TRBJ2-7, with D tentatively TRBD1 (6 bases). Trimming took 6 bases from V and 4 from J, leaving 22 bases between them. The CDR3 runs 16 residues. Germline V lookup: CDR1 MDHEN, CDR2 SYDVKM. The CDR3 DNA sequence: TGTGCCAGCAGCCCCGCCCGGCTAGTGGGGGCTTACGAGCAGTACTTC. It yields the protein CASSPARLVGAYEQYF. Full variable domain (remainder filled in from reference TRBV28 and TRBJ2-7): DVKVTQSSRYLVKRTGEKVFLECVQDMDHENMFWYRQDPGLGLRLIYFSYDVKMKEKGDIPEGYSVSREKKERFSLILESASTNQTSMYLCASSPARLVGAYEQYFGPGTRLTVT.

V gene TRBV12-3 or TRBV12-4 combines with J gene TRBJ2-7, with TRBD2 matching over 11 bases. The CDR3 totals 18 residues. The V and J ends lost 5 bases and 0 bases, in that order; junction bases with no gene match: 12. The CDR3 DNA reads TGTGCCAGCAGTCTGGGGACTAGCGGAACTTCTAGCTCCTACGAGCAGTACTTC. This sequence encodes CASSLGTSGTSSSYEQYF.

The chain is built from TRBV7-9 and TRBJ1-4; D ambiguous. This CDR3 spans 15 amino acids. V was trimmed by 5 bases and J by 4 bases, leaving 14 bases between them. CDR1 and CDR2 from the germline V gene are SEHNR and FQNEAQ (reference sequence). The CDR3 is CASSQRTVRNEKLFF. The CDR3 DNA sequence: TGTGCCAGCAGCCAGAGGACGGTCCGTAATGAAAAACTGTTTTTT.

This clonotype was counted at least ten times. V is TRBV28 and J is TRBJ1-1; D gene uncertain. The V end lost 3 bases, the J end lost 5 bases, and 25 bases lay between the germline ends. CDR3 length equals 18 residues. CDR1 is MDHEN, CDR2 SYDVKM, per germline. CDR3 sequence: CASSFSPESFLTGTEAFF. The CDR3 DNA reads TGTGCCAGCAGTTTTTCCCCGGAATCCTTCCTGACGGGAACTGAAGCTTTCTTT.

The chain employs TRBV12-3 or TRBV12-4 and TRBJ2-1; TRBD2 aligns across 12 bases. V trimming: 6 bases; J trimming: 8 bases; junction bases outside the gene matches: 5. CDR3 length: 14 amino acids. The CDR3, as DNA: TGTGCCAGCAGACGACTAGCGGGGGACCATGAGCAGTTCTTC. Translated, it gives CASRRLAGDHEQFF.

This clonotype appeared a few times. The J gene is TRBJ1-2, the V gene TRBV29-1, with D uncertain. Germline CDR1 reads SQVTM; CDR2 reads ANQGSEA. There are 12 residues in the CDR3. V was shortened by 2 bases and J by 4 bases, with 8 bases between the two germline ends. CDR3 nucleotide sequence: TGCAGCGTTGAATCGGGGATCTATGGCTACACCTTC. Its protein is CSVESGIYGYTF.

The sample holds a few counts of this clonotype. The chain is built from TRBV7-2 and TRBJ2-2, with a tentative D call TRBD2 (5 bases). Between the trimmed V and J ends, which lost 8 bases and 4 bases, there was a span of 14 bases. The CDR3 is made up of 14 amino acids. Germline CDR1 and CDR2: SGHTA and FQGNSA. The CDR3 nucleotides read TGTGCCAGCTCAACCGCCCGGGGCACCGGGGAGCTGTTTTTT. Protein product: CASSTARGTGELFF.

This clonotype was counted many times. The genes are TRBV7-8 and TRBJ2-5, with TRBD2 identical over 10 bases. CDR3 length equals 16 residues. The trim removed 4 bases at V and 3 bases at J, leaving 8 bases unmatched. Germline V gives CDR1 SGHVS, CDR2 FQNEAQ. The CDR3 nucleotides read TGTGCCAGCAGCTCTAAGGGCCTAGCGGGAGAAGAGACCCAGTACTTC. This sequence encodes CASSSKGLAGEETQYF.

This clonotype appeared many times. J is TRBJ2-7 and V is TRBV28; 9 bases agree with TRBD2. Germline CDR1 reads MDHEN; CDR2 reads SYDVKM. There are 18 residues in the CDR3. Trimming took 2 bases from V and 0 from J; bases not matched to a gene: 11. The CDR3: CASSLRAVVSGSSYEQYF. DNA of the CDR3: TGTGCCAGCAGTTTACGCGCCGTAGTTAGCGGGAGCTCCTACGAGCAGTACTTC.

This clonotype was detected only a few times. V is TRBV12-3 or TRBV12-4 and J is TRBJ2-4, with D maybe TRBD1 (8 bases). The CDR3 is 16 residues long. Trimming shortened V by 6 bases and J by 6 bases, and 21 bases separated the two germline ends. The CDR3 nucleotides read TGTGCCAGCAGCCGGGGGGCAGACAGGGGATTAAACATTCAGTACTTC. Translating gives CASSRGADRGLNIQYF.

This clonotype has just a few counts. At one boundary the junction diverges from the germline segment, which might be a read error. This chain connects TRBV2 to TRBJ1-2, with D uncertain. CDR3 size: 12 residues. The germline gives CDR1 SNHLY, CDR2 FYNNEI. CDR3 coding DNA: TGTGCCAGCACCCGAACCGACTATGGCTATACCTTC. Its protein is CASTRTDYGYTF.

This clonotype was found a few times. The rearrangement links TRBV12-5 to TRBJ1-5; TRBD1 might be the D (5 bases). This CDR3 is 20 amino acids long. CDR1 is LGHNT, CDR2 FRNRAP, per germline. V shed 7 bases and J shed 0 bases, with 28 bases lying between them. CDR3 nucleotides: TGTGCTAGTGCCTCATACCCTTCCGGGACGTTAGTAGGTAGCAATCAGCCCCAGCATTTT. Residues: CASASYPSGTLVGSNQPQHF.

The J gene is TRBJ1-1, the V gene TRBV4-3, with D perhaps matching TRBD1 (5 bases). Germline V lookup: CDR1 LGHNA, CDR2 YSLEER. This CDR3 spans 16 amino acids. The V end was cut by 0 bases, the J end by 1 base, with 12 bases between. In nucleotides, the CDR3 is TGCGCCAGCAGCCAAGATTTTCGGACAAAGAACACTGAAGCTTTCTTT. Translated: CASSQDFRTKNTEAFF.

This clonotype has a handful of counts. The gene calls are TRBV11-2 and TRBJ1-6, with unresolved D. Trimming pared 2 bases from V and 7 bases from J, leaving 18 bases between. Per the germline V gene, CDR1 is SGHAT and CDR2 is FQNNGV. The CDR3 is 17 amino acids. The CDR3 DNA follows: TGTGCCAGCAGCTTATACCCGGGGTCAACGGAGAATTCACCCCTCCACTTT. It codes for CASSLYPGSTENSPLHF.

As regards this clonotype: A read error may produce the germline difference seen at one junction end. The rearrangement uses TRBV29-1 and TRBJ1-2; a weak D match, TRBD1 (5 bases). The germline V gene has CDR1 SQVTM and CDR2 ANQGSEA. This CDR3 has 15 amino acids. CDR3 bases: TGCAACGTTGAAGATCTGGGGACGACTAACTATGGCTACACCTTC. Translation gives CNVEDLGTTNYGYTF.

This clonotype showed up many times. The V call is TRBV30, the J call TRBJ1-1, with TRBD1 matching over 7 bases. J was trimmed by 6 bases and V by 7 bases; bases with no gene match: 8. CDR1 is GTSNPN and CDR2 is SVGIG in the germline V gene (reference sequence). The CDR3 spans 12 residues. The CDR3 is CAFGQAAPEAFF. In DNA, the CDR3 is TGTGCCTTTGGACAGGCCGCACCTGAAGCTTTCTTT.

With regard to this clonotype: Just one base apart from a much larger clone, this may be a read error. The V and J genes are TRBV28 and TRBJ2-5; D possibly uses TRBD1 or TRBD2 (5 bases each). The CDR3 totals 13 residues. The germline gives CDR1 MDHEN, CDR2 SYDVKM. CDR3 nucleotide sequence: TGTGCCGGCAGAGAGGGGATGGTCGAGACCCAGTACTTC. Protein product: CAGREGMVETQYF.

This clonotype showed up just a few times. The gene calls are TRBV9 and TRBJ2-1, with 7 bases aligning to TRBD1. V was pared by 3 bases and J by 8 bases, with 14 bases of the junction left unmatched. This CDR3 spans 16 amino acids. CDR1 and CDR2 (germline): SGDLS, YYNGEE. The CDR3 DNA sequence: TGTGCCAGCAGCGGCCGGGACAGCATCCCTTGGGATGAGCAGTTCTTC. Translation gives CASSGRDSIPWDEQFF.

This clonotype showed up many times. V and J are TRBV7-9 and TRBJ2-5; the D gene is possibly TRBD1 (5 bases). V was shortened by 1 base and J by 4 bases, with 10 bases between the two germline ends. Germline CDR1 reads SEHNR; CDR2 reads FQNEAQ (reference sequence). The CDR3 has 14 amino acids. This chain's CDR3 is CASSLVQAGETQYF. CDR3 in DNA: TGTGCCAGCAGCTTAGTACAGGCAGGAGAGACCCAGTACTTC.

The V and J genes are TRBV4-3 and TRBJ2-2, with 9 nucleotides matching TRBD2. The J segment lost 4 bases and the V segment lost 0 bases, leaving 6 bases of the junction unmatched. In germline, CDR1 is LGHNA, CDR2 YSLEER. The CDR3 sequence is 17 residues long. CDR3 in DNA: TGCGCCAGCAGCCAAGAGAAGCGGGAGGTGGTCACCGGGGAGCTGTTTTTT. As protein: CASSQEKREVVTGELFF.

This clonotype turned up a few times. The chain combines TRBV2 with TRBJ1-5, with D maybe TRBD1 (5 bases). The CDR3 loop spans 12 amino acids. CDR1 and CDR2 (germline): SNHLY, FYNNEI. V lost 6 bases and J lost 6, with 9 bases in between. The CDR3 DNA is TGTGCCAGCAGCGGAAGGGGTCAGCCCCAGCATTTT. This codes for CASSGRGQPQHF.

The chain uses TRBV20-1 and TRBJ1-6, with D perhaps matching TRBD1 (5 bases). CDR1 DFQATT and CDR2 SNEGSKA come from the germline V gene (reference sequence). This CDR3 spans 16 amino acids. The V end was cut by 5 bases, the J end by 6 bases, with 20 bases between. The CDR3 sequence: CSASPETVTGNSPLHF. In DNA form, the CDR3 reads TGCAGTGCTTCCCCTGAGACAGTCACGGGTAATTCACCCCTCCACTTT.

In its sample, this clonotype was seen many times. This sequence joins TRBV3-1 and TRBJ1-1; a possible D gene is TRBD1 (5 bases). Germline loops: CDR1 LGHDT, CDR2 YNNKEL (reference sequence). V was cut by 1 base and J by 5 bases, with 11 bases left in between. The CDR3 runs to 14 residues. CDR3 protein: CASSQVAGSTEAFF. The CDR3 DNA is TGTGCCAGCAGCCAAGTGGCAGGGAGTACTGAAGCTTTCTTT.